This note documents a single T cell receptor (beta chain) sequence. The antigen it binds to is not known. No base quality information exists; no much larger clone differs at one position. The record originates from a study of vaccination and CD4 T cells after COVID-19 (dated by TCRdb to between 2022 and 2023). Turning to the overall study: Convalescent patients had a positive SARS-CoV-2 result on nasal swab PCR, and of these patients, about ten had mild disease and one had severe disease. Control cultures received a CEFX viral epitope pool as the positive control, an HIV-1 Nef peptide pool as the negative control, or no peptide. Post-COVID blood samples were collected from convalescent patients a median of around 96 days after diagnosis, with a range of about 30 to 161 days. The spike-specific CD4+ TCR repertoire was compared before and after mRNA vaccination in 10 to 11 COVID-19 convalescent patients and several infection-naive healthy vaccine recipients. Two doses of either the Pfizer-BioNTech BNT162b2 vaccine (n=8) or the Moderna mRNA-1273 vaccine (n=2) were administered to participants. Post-vaccine blood samples were obtained a median of approximately 74 days after the second vaccine dose, with a range of roughly 12 to 250 days. Culture stimuli were overlapping spike peptide pools from SARS-CoV-2 and from the common cold coronaviruses HCoV-NL63, HCoV-OC43 and HCoV-229E. The convalescent cohort comprised six males and four females, including two Hispanic individuals, seven Caucasians, two Asians and one multiracial person. Summary of the overall study and its limitations: Of the vaccine-specific clones found in convalescent patients, nearly all (304 of 307) were mono-reactive for SARS-CoV-2 spike instead of being cross-reactive with common cold coronaviruses. Relatively few convalescent patients were included in the study, and early timepoints after natural infection were not analyzed. Although the median number of SARS-CoV-2-reactive clonotypes went up from fewer than 25 after infection to more than 30 after vaccination, the increase was not significant. Among the post-vaccine SARS-CoV-2-reactive clones in convalescent patients, a median about 87% showed up only after vaccination, which suggests vaccine-specific priming.

The treatment or condition label for this specimen denotes: approximately 10-day PBMC culture with coronavirus spike peptide pools or control peptides (ViraFEST assay). The ViraFEST assay, used in the study, expanded antigen-specific T cells with peptide pools and then identified the expanded clonotypes through TCR sequencing. The convalescent patients' positive SARS-CoV-2 PCR tests fell between March and December 2020, which was before the Alpha, Beta and Delta variants emerged in the United States. Each well held 2 million to 2.5 million PBMCs cultured with 9 to 10 ug/ml peptide pools in IMDM containing approximately 5% human AB serum and approximately 10 IU/ml IL-2. On days 3 and 7, half of the culture medium was replaced with fresh IL-2-containing medium. Once the cells had been in culture for 10 days, the EasySep CD4+ T cell isolation kit was used to isolate CD4+ T cells by negative selection. PBMCs were separated from whole blood using Ficoll-Paque Plus gradient centrifugation and then either used fresh or cryopreserved at -140C. Each culture condition was generally run in triplicate wells.

Library preparation employed PCR. At the Johns Hopkins FTIC core, DNA from the cultured CD4+ T cells underwent TCR sequencing with the Oncomine TCR Beta short-read assay. The QIAamp micro DNA kit was used to extract genomic DNA from the cultured CD4+ T cells. Oncomine TCR Beta libraries from cultured CD4+ T cells were pooled with unique dual indexes and sequenced on an Illumina iSeq 100. The study's processing was this. Non-productive sequences were removed, and CDR3s not starting with C, not ending with F or W, or shorter than 7 amino acids were discarded. Antigen-specific clonotypes were identified with the MANAFEST web application by comparing peptide-stimulated wells with reference and other culture wells. Positive clones required FDR below 0.05, an odds ratio above 5, and productive frequency above 0.1% in at least two of three replicate wells. A clonotype was classed as cross-reactive if the clonotype showed significant expansion both in SARS-CoV-2 spike wells and in at least one common cold coronavirus spike condition. Levenshtein distances (stringdist) and unrooted phylogenetic trees (ape) in R version 3.6.1 were used to assess CDR3 homology. TCRdb trimmed the raw reads at Q25, called clones with MiXCR and kept productive beta chains. Merged by CDR3 protein, the rows form single entries marked with the most common genes and DNA. The V and J calls were not made by the authors but by TCRdb's processing. This sample has approximately 26,000 distinct CDR3 sequences in its table, and less than 50% of those were observed once. Of the sample, 9.5% to 13% is held by the ten largest clones.

Between the V and J ends, shortened by 5 bases and 2 bases respectively, the junction contains 6 bases. CDR1 and CDR2, looked up from the germline V gene, are SGHRS and YFSETQ. Counted from cysteine to phenylalanine, this CDR3 has 12 amino acids. The CDR3 DNA has 36 bases and is translated from base 1. The sequence joins TRBV5-1 to TRBJ2-3, and perhaps TRBD2 as D gene, on 6 matching bases. Sequenced input: CD4+ T cells from blood, cultured in vitro. This TCR was recovered from a human donor who had recovered from COVID-19. The DNA sequence follows: TGCGCCAGCAGGCGGGACACAGATACGCAGTATTTT. Translated, it gives CASRRDTDTQYF.